This entry is about one T cell receptor (beta chain). Its specificity is not known. This table comes from immunoSEQ multiplex PCR, and its TCRdb copy is limited to in-frame clones, with some not included. The sample includes some 96,000 clones, around four fifths of them seen just once. The source of the sample is a study of PD-1 blockade in classical Hodgkin lymphoma. About the study: Intravenous delivery of nivolumab at 3 mg/kg to patients occurred every 2 weeks.

Findings and limits, study-wide: A reduction in baseline TCR diversity was reportedly seen in newly diagnosed patients relative to healthy donors. Causes of the repertoire differences remain undefined, possibly disease activity or prior therapy.

The CDR3 is 15 residues long. Losses at the gene ends were 4 bases for V and 3 bases for J; bases not matched to a gene: 9. CDR1 and CDR2 from the germline V gene are KGHSH and LQKENI. Each patient relapsed following autologous stem cell transplantation, and prior brentuximab vedotin exposure differed. The V and J genes are TRBV18 and TRBJ2-7; 7 nucleotides align to TRBD1. This clonotype was obtained from a human donor with classical Hodgkin lymphoma. This specimen consisted of peripheral blood mononuclear cells (PBMCs), obtained at baseline. CDR3 protein: CASSQRADRVYEQYF. CDR3 DNA: TGTGCCAGCTCACAAAGGGCAGACAGGGTCTACGAGCAGTACTTC.